This T cell receptor (beta chain) was documented in a study of molecular identifiers for immune sequencing clone quantification. Study details: Sequencing covered four of five parts into which replicate RNA from about 21,000 or 97,000 naive CD8 cells was split. Study conclusions and caveats: Identical TCR molecules sharing a barcode could underestimate highly expanded clone sizes.

Naive CD8 T cells underwent sorting with the CD8+CD4-CCR7+CD45RA+ definition. Germline-derived CDR1 and CDR2 are DFQATT and SNEGSKA (reference sequence). V shed 5 bases, J shed 7 bases, and the junction held 14 bases outside the gene matches. The CDR3 has 16 residues. Preparation methods for the bulk TCR libraries were those previously described, with listed TCR primers. MiXCR, applied by TCRdb to the PCR reads, yields one record per CDR3 protein. The sample lists 400,000 to 600,000 distinct CDR3 sequences; roughly 24% were seen once. This clonotype was observed a few times. Its specificity is not known.

This chain joins TRBV20-1 and TRBJ2-1; 10 positions agree with TRBD2. The sequencing input was naive CD8+ T cells from blood, with Jurkat cell RNA spiked in. As to subset: FACS-sorted CD8+CD4-CCR7+CD45RA+ naive T cells. The receptor comes from a human donor in good health. Some libraries in this study had Jurkat cell RNA spiked in. CDR3 coding DNA: TGCAGTGCTCATAATCTAGCTAGCGGGGGTAGTAATGAGCAGTTCTTC. Its translation: CSAHNLASGGSNEQFF.